This T cell receptor beta chain was documented in a study of blood T cell repertoires in COVID-19 (dated by TCRdb to the early 2020s). Concerning the study at large: Collaborator samples came from the United States, Italy and Spain and covered acute and convalescent phases of COVID-19. The prospective study material was composed of cDNA or gDNA derived from T cells, B-cell-depleted T cells, or PBMCs. The sample metadata nearly always contained a de-identified subject ID, COVID-19 status, age in years and sex. The samples were drawn from the first 160 participants of the ongoing ImmuneRACE study and from more than 1,000 subjects provided by 6 global collaborators. Where available, HLA class I and class II types were taken from metadata supplied by the sample provider and were not determined by assay-based typing. The dataset comprised deeply sampled blood TCRbeta repertoires from subjects exposed to, actively infected with, or recovered from COVID-19. The repertoires were made available in a free public database intended to serve as a resource for research on the immune response to SARS-CoV-2.

TCRbeta CDR3 regions were amplified from genomic DNA using the immunoSEQ Assay, a bias-controlled multiplex PCR. On the authors' methods: The number of nucleated cells in each sample was estimated by amplification of reference gene primers within the assay. Sequence reads were collapsed and filtered to measure the absolute abundance of every unique TCRbeta CDR3 rearrangement. Productive Simpson clonality was computed per sample as the square root of Simpson's diversity index over productive rearrangements. TCRdb provides this immuneACCESS table in a form limited to in-frame rearrangements. Some clones are lacking; in checked studies, under half of them reflect an unresolved V gene, and why the rest are absent is not known. The V and J calls and clone size are taken from that table; D and trimming were inferred from the DNA. The sample data list nearly 200,000 clones, and around 82% of these were observed just once. 7.5% of the sample is in the top ten clones.

This clone was detected only once. Its binding antigen is unknown. Per-nucleotide qualities are absent, and no much larger clonotype sits a single base away. Relative to germline, V is 6 bases shorter and J is 4 bases shorter, with 11 bases between their ends. CDR3 length: 13 amino acids, cysteine to phenylalanine. CDR3 DNA only is kept here, 39 bases in frame from base 1. Sequences KGHDR (CDR1) and SFDVKD (CDR2) are obtained from the germline V gene. Participants in the prospective study were aged 18 to 89 years, lived in some 24 United States geographic areas, and enrolled through a virtual design. In the prospective study, participants were assigned to cohorts based on the clinical history participants reported in a screening survey and a study questionnaire. Recovered participants in ImmuneRACE Cohort 3 were defined as having two consecutive negative NP/OP PCR tests, clearance from a healthcare professional, or resolution of symptoms. Mobile phlebotomists in the prospective study collected whole blood, serum and a nasopharyngeal or oropharyngeal swab from every participant. Prospective study participants could optionally give additional blood draws and questionnaires over an approximately 2-month period. Blood samples from the prospective study were shipped frozen or at room temperature prior to DNA extraction.

What the authors observed across the whole study: The quantity of clinical and demographic metadata differed by source and by participant and was supplied without curation.

This receptor was identified in a middle-aged man who had recovered from COVID-19. Sequencing was done on a sample of PBMCs or T cells enriched from blood (not recorded which). The chain is encoded by TRBV24-1 joined to TRBJ1-2; perhaps TRBD1 is the D gene, with 5 bases matching. The CDR3 corresponds to CATSIRGGYGYTF. The DNA sequence is as follows: TGTGCCACCAGTATCCGGGGGGGCTATGGCTACACCTTC.